One sample yielded the 29 T cell receptor beta chains listed below, sequenced in a study of metastatic and nonmetastatic thyroid tumors. Thyroid surgery was preceded by no treatment in any patient. TCRdb re-analyzed the PCR reads through MiXCR. The sample holds 60,000 to 85,000 clones; around 18% are singletons and the top ten take 9.5% to 15%. Material: blood. These receptors all stem from a female donor with papillary thyroid cancer or a benign thyroid nodule (not recorded which). Some clones in this sample may be carry-over from other donors' samples.

This clone was detected once. One end of the junction does not line up with germline, which may come from a read error. The J gene is TRBJ1-1, the V gene TRBV18, with a possible D match to TRBD1 (5 bases). This CDR3 contains 13 residues. CDR1 KGHSH and CDR2 LQKENI come from the germline V gene. Here the CDR3 reads CASSGQGTQAALF. Written as DNA, the CDR3 is TGTGCCAGCTCAGGTCAGGGAACCCAAGCGGCTCTCTTT.

Ten or more counts support this clone. The genes are TRBV5-1 and TRBJ2-6, with 9 positions matching TRBD1. J lost 0 bases, V lost 0 bases, and 4 bases had no gene match. Germline CDR1 SGHRS, CDR2 YFSETQ. The CDR3 spans 18 residues. CDR3 in amino acids: CASSLAGGQGSGANVLTF. In DNA form, the CDR3 reads TGCGCCAGCAGCTTGGCCGGGGGACAGGGCTCTGGGGCCAACGTCCTGACTTTC.

This clone has a handful of counts. The V gene is TRBV28, the J gene TRBJ1-1; D not certain. Germline CDR1 is MDHEN and CDR2 is SYDVKM. Trimming took off 1 base at V and 8 bases at J, with 8 bases between the two ends. The CDR3 spans 12 residues. The CDR3 protein is CASSLFRAEAFF. CDR3 DNA sequence: TGTGCCAGCAGTTTATTCCGGGCCGAAGCTTTCTTT.

This clone was seen ten or more times. CDR3 region: CASSYIWGRGRETQYF. The CDR3 DNA reads TGTGCCAGCAGTTATATCTGGGGCAGGGGGCGAGAGACCCAGTACTTC. The chain carries TRBV6-1 and TRBJ2-5; 8 bases are a match to TRBD1. The CDR3 loop spans 16 amino acids. Germline V CDR1 and CDR2: MNHNS, SASEGT. V lost 5 bases, J lost 4 bases, and 12 bases stayed unmatched.

This clone occurred many times. The gene calls are TRBV11-2 and TRBJ2-7; 7 bases are shared with TRBD1. After removal of 0 bases from V and 2 bases from J, the junction contained 16 bases not matched to a gene. Germline V gene sequence: CDR1 SGHAT, CDR2 FQNNGV. This CDR3 contains 19 residues. The CDR3 loop reads CASSLDIDRALGRTYEQYF. Written as DNA, the CDR3 is TGTGCCAGCAGCTTAGATATTGACAGGGCCTTGGGACGGACCTACGAGCAGTACTTC.

The chain links TRBV4-3 to TRBJ2-1, with D uncertain. This CDR3 contains 15 residues. Looked up from germline, CDR1 is LGHNA and CDR2 is YSLEER. The ends were cut back, 0 bases at V and 5 bases at J, with 11 bases in the middle. In nucleotides, the CDR3 is TGCGCCAGCAGCCAAGATCATGGTACCCACAATGAGCAGTTCTTC. Translation: CASSQDHGTHNEQFF.

The chain joins TRBV30 to TRBJ1-1; D may be TRBD1 (6 bases). CDR1 is GTSNPN, CDR2 SVGIG, per germline (reference sequence). The CDR3 is made up of 13 amino acids. Trimming took 1 base from V and 11 from J, leaving 17 bases between them. CDR3 coding DNA: TGTGCCTGGAGTGACACGGTTCAGGGGAGTGCTTTCTTT. Encoded protein: CAWSDTVQGSAFF.

This clone was found many times. The chain joins TRBV6-2 or TRBV6-3 to TRBJ2-3, with 9 bases lining up with TRBD2. Germline V gene sequence: CDR1 MNHEY, CDR2 SVGEGT. The ends lost 7 bases at V and 0 bases at J; junction bases unmatched: 5. The CDR3 has 15 residues. This CDR3 is CASTLLAGSTDTQYF. The CDR3 DNA follows: TGTGCCAGCACCCTACTAGCGGGTAGCACAGATACGCAGTATTTT.

This clone has at least ten counts. The gene calls are TRBV4-1 and TRBJ2-7; TRBD2 agrees at 10 bases. V lost 4 bases and J lost 2; bases outside the gene matches: 2. Germline CDR1 is MGHRA and CDR2 is YSYEKL. The length of the CDR3 is 14 residues. The DNA of the CDR3 is TGCGCCAGCAGCCGGAGCGGGAGGGCCTACGAGCAGTACTTC. Encoded protein: CASSRSGRAYEQYF.

The rearrangement uses TRBV4-1 and TRBJ1-5; tentatively, D is TRBD1 (5 bases). There are 14 residues in the CDR3. Trimming shortened V by 3 bases and J by 5 bases, and 11 bases separated the two germline ends. CDR1 and CDR2 from the germline V gene are MGHRA and YSYEKL. The CDR3 here is CASSQTVYYQPQHF. CDR3 DNA sequence: TGCGCCAGCAGCCAGACAGTATACTATCAGCCCCAGCATTTT.

The genes are TRBV4-1 and TRBJ2-1, with TRBD2 matching 11 bases. V was clipped by 2 bases and J by 4 bases; unmatched bases: 7. The germline gives CDR1 MGHRA, CDR2 YSYEKL. The CDR3 totals 17 residues. The CDR3 bases are TGCGCCAGCAGCCAACTAGCGGGAGGTGGTGAATACAATGAGCAGTTCTTC. This encodes CASSQLAGGGEYNEQFF.

This clone was observed many times. The rearrangement uses TRBV14 and TRBJ1-3; D possibly corresponds to TRBD1 (5 bases). Trimming cost V 9 bases and J 0 bases, with 12 bases left between them. There are 14 residues in the CDR3. From germline, CDR1 is SGHDN and CDR2 FVKESK. The CDR3 DNA follows: TGTGCCAGTCTCAGGGAGTTCTCTGGAAACACCATATATTTT. Translating it yields CASLREFSGNTIYF. Supplemented by reference TRBV14 and TRBJ1-3, the full variable domain reads EAGVTQFPSHSVIEKGQTVTLRCDPISGHDNLYWYRRVMGKEIKFLLHFVKESKQDESGMPNNRFLAERTGGTYSTLKVQPAELEDSGVYFCASLREFSGNTIYFGEGSWLTVV.

Only a few counts were recorded for this clone. CDR3 sequence (DNA): TGCAGTGCTTGGTTACAGAGTTACGAGCAGTACTTC. Its translation: CSAWLQSYEQYF. The rearrangement links TRBV20-1 to TRBJ2-7; D is uncertain. Trimming removed 5 bases at V and 4 bases at J, with 12 bases between. The V gene's germline CDR1 is DFQATT and CDR2 SNEGSKA (reference sequence). This CDR3 region has 12 residues.

This clone was recorded many times. The rearrangement uses TRBV16 and TRBJ1-6, with D unresolved. V shed 4 bases and J shed 4 bases, with 8 bases lying between them. The V gene's germline CDR1 is KGHSY and CDR2 FQNENV. The CDR3 runs 14 residues. The CDR3: CASSRREYNSPLHF. CDR3 DNA sequence: TGTGCCAGCAGCCGACGGGAATATAATTCACCCCTCCACTTT.

The chain couples TRBV4-1 to TRBJ2-2, with unresolved D. The CDR3 totals 15 residues. Trimming took 1 base from V and 1 from J, leaving 7 bases between them. Germline loops: CDR1 MGHRA, CDR2 YSYEKL. The CDR3 sequence: CASSQVLGNTGELFF. In nucleotides, the CDR3 is TGCGCCAGCAGCCAAGTCCTAGGGAACACCGGGGAGCTGTTTTTT.

The chain combines TRBV19 with TRBJ2-3; 9 bases line up with TRBD1. CDR3 length equals 14 residues. Germline-derived CDR1 and CDR2 are LNHDA and SQIVND (reference sequence). The V gene end was trimmed by 8 bases and the J gene end by 3 bases; junction bases not matched to a gene: 6. The CDR3 nucleotides are TGTGCCAGTGACAACAGGGGGCCGACAGATACGCAGTATTTT. Its protein is CASDNRGPTDTQYF.

This clone was found a few times. This could be a read error, since a much larger clone is one nucleotide away. The V gene is TRBV20-1, the J gene TRBJ2-1, with D uncertain. The CDR3 sequence is 13 residues long. Germline CDR1 and CDR2: DFQATT and SNEGSKA (reference sequence). CDR3 sequence (DNA): TGCAGTGCGGAAAGGAGCTCCTACAATGATCAGTTCTTC. It specifies CSAERSSYNDQFF.

This clone was seen ten or more times. The chain employs TRBV3-1 and TRBJ2-3; either TRBD1 or TRBD2 may supply D (5 bases each). Germline V gene lookup returns CDR1 LGHDT and CDR2 YNNKEL (reference sequence). This CDR3 region has 14 residues. V lost 3 bases and J 2 bases, leaving 9 bases between the germline ends. The CDR3 bases are TGTGCCAGCAGCCAGCCGGGGCTCACAGATACGCAGTATTTT. Amino acids: CASSQPGLTDTQYF.

V usage is TRBV5-6 and J usage is TRBJ1-4; D may be TRBD1 (6 bases). V was clipped by 0 bases and J by 8 bases, with 17 bases between them. Germline loops: CDR1 SGHDT, CDR2 YYEEEE. The CDR3 spans 16 residues. CDR3 sequence reads: CASSLAVRGAREKLFF. The CDR3 DNA sequence: TGTGCCAGCAGCTTGGCGGTTCGGGGGGCACGGGAAAAACTGTTTTTT.

This clone was recorded a few times. This chain links TRBV5-1 with TRBJ2-3, with 7 bases lining up with TRBD2. V trimming: 2 bases; J trimming: 2 bases; junction bases outside the gene matches: 8. The germline CDR1 and CDR2 sequences are SGHRS and YFSETQ. The CDR3 totals 16 residues. The CDR3 spells CASSLALAANTDTQYF. CDR3 coding DNA: TGCGCCAGCAGCTTAGCCCTAGCGGCTAACACAGATACGCAGTATTTT.

In its sample, this clone was seen once. The chain has TRBV7-6 and TRBJ1-1, with a tentative D call TRBD1 (5 bases). This CDR3 region has 17 residues. Germline loops: CDR1 SGHVS, CDR2 FNYEAQ. V was cut by 1 base and J by 3 bases, with 18 bases left in between. The CDR3 nucleotides read TGTGCCAGCAGCTTAGGGTGGGGCAGAGATCAAGACACTGAAGCTTTCTTT. This sequence encodes CASSLGWGRDQDTEAFF. Full variable domain (remainder filled in from reference TRBV7-6 and TRBJ1-1): GAGVSQSPRYKVTKRGQDVALRCDPISGHVSLYWYRQALGQGPEFLTYFNYEAQQDKSGLPNDRFSAERPEGSISTLTIQRTEQRDSAMYRCASSLGWGRDQDTEAFFGQGTRLTVV.

This clone occurred many times. The chain combines TRBV5-1 with TRBJ2-5; 8 bases map to TRBD2. The germline gives CDR1 SGHRS, CDR2 YFSETQ. The CDR3 contains 15 residues. J gave up 6 bases and V 0 bases, and 7 bases lay outside the gene matches. The DNA of the CDR3 is TGCGCCAGCAGCTTGGCGGGAGGGCCTAGCCAGACCCAGTACTTC. Protein product: CASSLAGGPSQTQYF.

This chain joins TRBV7-3 and TRBJ2-3; D possibly uses TRBD1 or TRBD2 (5 bases each). The V and J ends lost 4 bases and 1 base respectively, with 15 bases between them. This CDR3 has 16 amino acids. From germline, CDR1 is SGHTA and CDR2 FQGTGA. The CDR3 is CASSSGTVGGTDTQYF. CDR3 in DNA: TGTGCCAGCAGCTCAGGGACGGTCGGCGGCACAGATACGCAGTATTTT.

The rearrangement links TRBV6-2 or TRBV6-3 to TRBJ2-3, with D possibly being TRBD1 (6 bases). Trimming stripped 5 bases from V and 6 bases from J, with 27 bases between. This CDR3 comprises 18 residues. Germline V gene sequence: CDR1 MNHEY, CDR2 SVGEGT. CDR3 region: CASSHTPGTPMISDTQYF. CDR3 bases: TGTGCCAGCAGTCATACCCCAGGGACACCCATGATTTCGGATACGCAGTATTTT.

Here the CDR3 reads CSASRVSGRGNEQFF. CDR3 bases: TGCAGTGCTAGTCGGGTTAGCGGGAGGGGGAATGAGCAGTTCTTC. V and J are TRBV20-1 and TRBJ2-1, with 11 bases lining up with TRBD2. Trimming took 3 bases from V and 7 from J; bases not matched to a gene: 8. CDR3 length: 15 residues. Germline V CDR1 and CDR2: DFQATT, SNEGSKA (reference sequence).

The sample holds many counts of this clone. V usage is TRBV30 and J usage is TRBJ2-3; D ambiguous. Germline V gene sequence: CDR1 GTSNPN, CDR2 SVGIG (reference sequence). V was pared by 3 bases and J by 0 bases, with 7 bases between. CDR3 length: 13 residues. CDR3 protein: CAWRSSSTDTQYF. CDR3 DNA sequence: TGTGCCTGGAGGTCTTCTAGCACAGATACGCAGTATTTT.

This clone was recorded at least ten times. The V gene is TRBV20-1, the J gene TRBJ1-1; 10 bases match TRBD1. CDR1 is DFQATT, CDR2 SNEGSKA, per germline (reference sequence). Trimming cost V 6 bases and J 0 bases; bases outside gene matches: 4. The CDR3 sequence is 14 residues long. CDR3 amino acids: CSAGTGDMNTEAFF. CDR3 sequence (DNA): TGCAGTGCCGGGACAGGGGACATGAACACTGAAGCTTTCTTT.

This chain links TRBV5-4 with TRBJ2-7; 10 positions match TRBD1. The CDR3 totals 14 residues. With 0 bases clipped from V and 5 bases from J, the junction kept 2 bases outside the gene matches. The germline CDR1 and CDR2 sequences are SGHNT and YYREEE (reference sequence). The CDR3 coding sequence is TGTGCCAGCAGCTTGGCCGGACAGGGGGACGAGCAGTACTTC. Its protein is CASSLAGQGDEQYF.

This clone was counted at least ten times. V usage is TRBV15 and J usage is TRBJ1-3; D may be TRBD1 (6 bases). Germline-derived CDR1 and CDR2 are LNHNV and YYDKDF (reference sequence). The CDR3 contains 16 residues. Between the trimmed V and J ends, which lost 0 bases and 0 bases, there was a span of 9 bases. The CDR3 sequence: CATSRDRTVSGNTIYF. Written as DNA, the CDR3 is TGTGCCACCAGCAGAGATCGGACAGTCTCTGGAAACACCATATATTTT.